Listed below are T cell receptor beta chains from one sample, sequenced in a study of cytomegalovirus exposure and HLA in healthy donors. Clones were read by immunoSEQ multiplex PCR, and TCRdb kept only the in-frame ones, dropping some. The sample yields roughly 190,000 clones, about 80% seen once. Sequencing was carried out using PBMCs. The receptors originated from a woman aged 50 to 60 in good health and CMV-seropositive. Both conserved end residues are part of each CDR3.

v_gene,CDR3aa
TRBV5-4,CASSFVSGGLSYEQYF
TRBV7-3,CASSVSALYGYTF
TRBV7-2,CASSSTTSGVLTDTQYF
TRBV6-6,CASRVGHGAPYEQYF
TRBV5-1,CASSLGSGVQETQYF
TRBV11-2,CASSLNRGGDTQYF
TRBV28,CASSLSEGVRVKTQYF
TRBV10-3,CAISESTGYGELFF
TRBV14,CASSRGDRVGIQYF
TRBV5-1,CASGLTGSGTDTQYF
TRBV4-2,CASSQEEGRTYGYTF
TRBV4-3,CASSQDFQRGGNTGELFF
TRBV5-6,CASSFGTLRGETQYF
TRBV30,CACAGQGQPQHF
TRBV6-1,CASSFVGGNTGELFF
TRBV29-1,CSVGQGNQPQHF
TRBV5-1,CASHTGAANTGELFF
TRBV5-5,CASSFPRDTTYEQYF
TRBV4-1,CASSPPSLQETQYF
TRBV10-2,CASSGSGDRAKPQHF
TRBV7-9,CASSLEGLAGTYF
TRBV2,CASSERGRRETQYF
TRBV18,CASSPQGAQPQHF
TRBV4-1,CASSQDSGINYGYTF
TRBV7-9,CASSARQGMNTEAFF
TRBV10-2,CASSEISSGGTSYEQYF
TRBV5-1,CASNREFRENTEAFF
TRBV7-9,CASSRTPPRGNTGELFF
TRBV7-3,CASSRSEYQETQYF
TRBV27,CASSRSRQGARNTEAFF
TRBV7-9,CASSLATGGDEQFF
TRBV5-1,CASSLAPGEREQYF
TRBV19,CASSPPRGQGWDTGELFF
TRBV7-9,CASSSPVASGDSGANVLTF
TRBV5-1,CASSLGGQQSYEQYF
TRBV25-1,CASSQDRGPYGYTF
TRBV6-1,CASTRKEGGAFF
TRBV7-9,CASSPAGTTLLYEQYF
TRBV5-5,CASSLEGRVDEKLFF
TRBV6-6,CASSWGQGGGYTF
TRBV2,CASNWAESEAFF
TRBV7-9,CANRPGQGIDYSYEQYF